These 21 T cell receptor beta chains were all obtained from the same sample, sequenced in a study of shared clonotypes between healthy human individuals. Libraries were prepared by immunoSEQ multiplex PCR; TCRdb keeps only in-frame clonotypes and omits some of them. The sample consists of around 2,000,000 clones, less than 95% of them appearing once. CD45RO-negative cells were positively selected for CCR7, leaving out terminally differentiated effector memory CD45RA+ cells. The specimen sequenced was naive CD8+ T cells sorted from blood. These receptors were taken from a man younger than 30 in good health.

J is TRBJ1-2 and V is TRBV5-6, with D uncertain. Trimming took off 4 bases at V and 10 bases at J, with 11 bases between the two ends. Per the germline V gene, CDR1 is SGHDT and CDR2 is YYEEEE. This CDR3 region has 11 residues. In nucleotides, the CDR3 is TGTGCCAGCAGCCTATACACGTCCTACACCTTC. Protein: CASSLYTSYTF.

The CDR3 region has the DNA TGTGCCAGCAGCACCGGGACACCAAACACTGAAGCTTTCTTT. Encoded protein: CASSTGTPNTEAFF. The J gene is TRBJ1-1, the V gene TRBV5-5; the D gene is possibly TRBD1 (6 bases). Germline V gives CDR1 SGHKS, CDR2 YYEKEE (reference sequence). Trimming cost V 4 bases and J 2 bases, with 12 bases left between them. The CDR3 is 14 amino acids.

V is TRBV5-4 and J is TRBJ2-7, with D tentatively TRBD2 (6 bases). The ends were cut back, 2 bases at V and 3 bases at J, with 12 bases in the middle. The germline CDR1 and CDR2 sequences are SGHNT and YYREEE (reference sequence). The length of the CDR3 is 14 residues. The CDR3 sequence: CASSFGPGDYEQYF. The CDR3 coding sequence is TGTGCCAGCAGCTTTGGTCCGGGGGACTACGAGCAGTACTTC.

The rearrangement links TRBV6-1 to TRBJ1-2; possible D gene TRBD1, 5 bases. This CDR3 is built from 13 residues. V was cut by 8 bases and J by 8 bases, with 18 bases left in between. CDR1 MNHNS and CDR2 SASEGT come from the germline V gene. CDR3 loop: CASEGRDFRGYTF. The CDR3 bases are TGTGCCAGCGAGGGACGGGACTTCAGAGGCTACACCTTC.

V and J are TRBV28 and TRBJ2-3, with 7 bases aligning to TRBD1. The CDR3 is made up of 13 amino acids. CDR1 and CDR2 (germline): MDHEN, SYDVKM. The J segment lost 4 bases and the V segment lost 8 bases, leaving 6 bases of the junction unmatched. CDR3: CASSRGFADTQYF. CDR3 bases: TGTGCCAGCTCCAGGGGGTTCGCAGATACGCAGTATTTT.

CDR3 amino acids: CASRQGGSYEQYF. Written as DNA, the CDR3 is TGTGCCAGCAGACAGGGGGGGTCCTACGAGCAGTACTTC. The chain employs TRBV5-5 and TRBJ2-7, with a possible D match to TRBD1 (8 bases). The V gene's germline CDR1 is SGHKS and CDR2 YYEKEE (reference sequence). Trimming cost V 5 bases and J 1 base, with 10 bases left between them. The CDR3 is made up of 13 amino acids.

The chain employs TRBV19 and TRBJ2-7, with unresolved D. Trimming cost V 1 base and J 3 bases, with 10 bases left between them. Germline V lookup: CDR1 LNHDA, CDR2 SQIVND (reference sequence). There are 14 residues in the CDR3. The CDR3 bases are TGTGCCAGTAGTATAGGGGGATACTACTACGAGCAGTACTTC. Its translation is CASSIGGYYYEQYF.

The genes are TRBV6-5 and TRBJ2-7; D assignment may be TRBD1 or TRBD2 (7 bases each). The CDR3 extends over 15 amino acids. Trimming took off 0 bases at V and 6 bases at J, with 15 bases between the two ends. The V gene's germline CDR1 is MNHEY and CDR2 SVGAGI. CDR3 in DNA: TGTGCCAGCAGTTACTCGCCAGGGGGGGGTCTCGAGCAGTACTTC. Protein product: CASSYSPGGGLEQYF.

The chain links TRBV7-6 to TRBJ2-3; unclear D gene. Trimming removed 1 base at V and 0 bases at J, with 8 bases between. Germline V lookup: CDR1 SGHVS, CDR2 FNYEAQ. The CDR3 covers 15 residues. DNA of the CDR3: TGTGCCAGCAGCTTAGATTATACTAGCACAGATACGCAGTATTTT. As protein: CASSLDYTSTDTQYF.

V usage is TRBV18 and J usage is TRBJ2-7, with D possibly TRBD1 on 6 matching bases. The CDR3 totals 13 residues. Germline loops: CDR1 KGHSH, CDR2 LQKENI. Trimming cost V 6 bases and J 3 bases, with 12 bases left between them. In DNA, the CDR3 is TGTGCCAGCTCGCTGACAGGAAGCTACGAGCAGTACTTC. Protein product: CASSLTGSYEQYF.

The count of this clone is one. The CDR3: CASSISSLSYEQYF. The CDR3 DNA follows: TGTGCCAGCAGCATCAGCTCCCTCTCCTACGAGCAGTACTTC. The chain links TRBV9 to TRBJ2-7; D unclear. Germline assignment: CDR1 SGDLS and CDR2 YYNGEE. The CDR3 contains 14 residues. V was cut by 4 bases and J by 0 bases, with 11 bases left in between.

This clone appeared a few times. Within the sample, other DNA sequences also encode this same CDR3. The chain joins TRBV7-9 to TRBJ1-2, with TRBD1 matching over 10 bases. This CDR3 spans 13 amino acids. The germline V gene encodes CDR1 SEHNR and CDR2 FQNEAQ (reference sequence). The junction had 1 base not matched to a gene; V was cut back by 3 bases and J by 6 bases. The CDR3 DNA is TGTGCCAGCAGCTTCGGGACAGGGGATGGCTACACCTTC. Translated: CASSFGTGDGYTF.

The gene calls are TRBV9 and TRBJ2-3; 10 bases align to TRBD2. The CDR3 has 15 amino acids. V was clipped by 2 bases and J by 6 bases; unmatched bases: 6. From germline, CDR1 is SGDLS and CDR2 YYNGEE. DNA for the CDR3: TGTGCCAGCAGCGTGAGTCCGGGACTAGCGGATACGCAGTATTTT. It yields the protein CASSVSPGLADTQYF.

The chain couples TRBV9 to TRBJ1-6; a possible D gene is TRBD1 (5 bases). Germline V gives CDR1 SGDLS, CDR2 YYNGEE. The germline V and J ends were trimmed by 3 bases and 1 base, with 20 bases remaining between them. The CDR3 loop spans 19 amino acids. The chain's CDR3 is CASSESPDGGRSYNSPLHF. The CDR3 DNA reads as TGTGCCAGCAGCGAAAGCCCGGATGGGGGTAGGTCCTATAATTCACCCCTCCACTTT.

V gene TRBV4-3 combines with J gene TRBJ2-1, with D maybe TRBD2 (5 bases). Germline CDR1 reads LGHNA; CDR2 reads YSLEER. Trimming removed 1 base from V and 3 bases from J, with 10 bases in between. The CDR3 is 15 residues long. CDR3 sequence (DNA): TGCGCCAGCAGCCAAGTTCCAGCGGACTACAATGAGCAGTTCTTC. Protein product: CASSQVPADYNEQFF.

The chain carries TRBV5-1 and TRBJ2-3; D gene unclear. There are 12 residues in the CDR3. The germline V gene encodes CDR1 SGHRS and CDR2 YFSETQ. Between the trimmed V and J ends, which lost 4 bases and 6 bases, there was a span of 9 bases. In nucleotides, the CDR3 is TGCGCCAGCAGCCAGTTTGGGGATACGCAGTATTTT. Amino acid sequence: CASSQFGDTQYF.

The chain couples TRBV4-1 to TRBJ1-2, with D possibly TRBD1 on 5 matching bases. V lost 3 bases and J lost 3, with 11 bases in between. The V gene's germline CDR1 is MGHRA and CDR2 YSYEKL. The length of the CDR3 is 14 residues. The CDR3 bases are TGCGCCAGCAGCCACGATGTCAGGGACTATGGCTACACCTTC. Its protein is CASSHDVRDYGYTF.

In the case of this clone: Other DNA sequences in the sample encode the same CDR3. The chain carries TRBV5-1 and TRBJ2-1; 7 nucleotides agree with TRBD2. Germline values: CDR1 SGHRS, CDR2 YFSETQ. The CDR3 is 12 residues long. The J segment lost 7 bases and the V segment lost 4 bases, leaving 2 bases of the junction unmatched. The CDR3: CASSLGGNEQFF. The CDR3 region has the DNA TGCGCCAGCAGCCTCGGGGGGAATGAGCAGTTCTTC.

The CDR3 region is CASSSMGTQETQYF. DNA for the CDR3: TGTGCCAGCAGCTCTATGGGGACCCAAGAGACCCAGTACTTC. This chain uses TRBV11-2 with TRBJ2-5, with D possibly called TRBD1 or TRBD2 (5 bases each). CDR1 is SGHAT and CDR2 is FQNNGV in the germline V gene. Trimming removed 4 bases from V and 1 base from J, with 10 bases in between. The CDR3 loop spans 14 amino acids.

A single count supports this clone. The chain uses TRBV30 and TRBJ1-2, with 9 bases matching TRBD1. Germline lookup yields CDR1 GTSNPN and CDR2 SVGIG (reference sequence). V gave up 0 bases and J gave up 8 bases; unmatched junction bases: 7. The CDR3 has 14 residues. In DNA form, the CDR3 reads TGTGCCTGGAGTGTTAGAGGGACAGGGAGAGGCTACACCTTC. This codes for CAWSVRGTGRGYTF.

V gene TRBV7-9 combines with J gene TRBJ2-3; D is undetermined. Germline assignment: CDR1 SEHNR and CDR2 FQNEAQ (reference sequence). Trimming took off 1 base at V and 2 bases at J, with 7 bases between the two ends. This CDR3 is built from 14 residues. As DNA, the CDR3 is TGTGCCAGCAGCTTAGTCGCCCTCACAGATACGCAGTATTTT. Amino acid sequence: CASSLVALTDTQYF.